The rows below give T cell receptor beta chains drawn from one sample of a study of blood T cell repertoires in COVID-19. Measured with immunoSEQ multiplex PCR; TCRdb has only the in-frame clones, and not every one. The table has under 100,000 clones, around 85% seen once. Sequenced: peripheral blood. The receptors come from a man aged 50-60 years with acute or convalescent COVID-19. Both conserved end residues are part of each CDR3. A D gene is named only where the DNA matches it firmly. Size tells how often a clone was seen (once, few, many) or the class of an expanded clone, and some rows leave it out.

-	-	TRBV7-2	TRBJ1-6	CASRSGSSNSPLHF	TGTGCCAGCAGGTCAGGGTCATCTAATTCACCCCTCCACTTT
-	-	TRBV7-9	TRBJ1-1	CASGEGMNTEAFF	TGTGCCAGCGGGGAGGGGATGAACACTGAAGCTTTCTTT
TRBD1	-	TRBV6-2/TRBV6-3	TRBJ2-5	CASSYADRGISETQYF	TGTGCCAGCAGTTACGCTGACAGGGGGATTTCGGAGACCCAGTACTTC
-	-	TRBV6-2/TRBV6-3	TRBJ1-6	CASSYPGGSSPLHF	TGTGCCAGCAGTTATCCGGGGGGAAGCTCACCCCTCCACTTT
-	-	TRBV10-3	TRBJ1-5	CAISGGGQPQHF	TGTGCCATCAGTGGGGGGGGGCAGCCCCAGCATTTT
-	-	TRBV20-1	TRBJ2-5	CSASLAVETQYF	TGCAGTGCTAGTCTAGCTGTAGAGACCCAGTACTTC
TRBD2	-	TRBV5-5	TRBJ2-7	CASSLGRLAGAHEQYF	TGTGCCAGCAGCTTGGGTAGACTAGCGGGAGCGCACGAGCAGTACTTC
-	-	TRBV28	TRBJ2-3	CASSLMGSGGGTDTQYF	TGTGCCAGCAGTCTTATGGGTTCGGGCGGGGGCACAGATACGCAGTATTTT
-	-	TRBV7-9	TRBJ2-7	CASSPDTSYEQYF	TGTGCCAGCAGCCCCGACACTTCCTACGAGCAGTACTTC
TRBD1	many	TRBV5-1	TRBJ1-1	CASSLGTGGQNTEAFF	TGCGCCAGCAGCTTGGGGACAGGGGGCCAGAACACTGAAGCTTTCTTT
-	-	TRBV7-2	TRBJ2-5	CASSLGPGETQYF	TGTGCCAGCAGCTTAGGGCCGGGGGAGACCCAGTACTTC
-	once	TRBV7-6	TRBJ2-1	CASSPGSQPPNEQFF	TGTGCCAGCAGCCCCGGGAGCCAACCGCCGAATGAGCAGTTCTTC
TRBD1	-	TRBV7-2	TRBJ1-2	CASSAGQGLWGYTF	TGTGCCAGCAGCGCGGGACAGGGCCTTTGGGGCTACACCTTC
TRBD1	few	TRBV5-1	TRBJ1-6	CASSLTTGDNSPLHF	TGCGCCAGCAGCCTCACGACAGGGGATAATTCACCCCTCCACTTT
-	-	TRBV9	TRBJ2-5	CASSAKDLGGGETQYF	TGTGCCAGCAGCGCCAAAGACCTTGGGGGCGGGGAGACCCAGTACTTC
TRBD1	-	TRBV10-3	TRBJ1-2	CAISRGGTGGRGDYGYTF	TGTGCCATCAGCAGAGGCGGGACAGGGGGCCGGGGGGACTATGGCTACACCTTC
TRBD1	few	TRBV19	TRBJ2-7	CASSAGGTYEQYF	TGTGCCAGTAGTGCAGGGGGAACCTACGAGCAGTACTTC
TRBD1	-	TRBV11-1	TRBJ2-4	CASSSGQGLGKNIQYF	TGTGCCAGCAGCTCTGGACAGGGATTGGGCAAAAACATTCAGTACTTC
-	-	TRBV19	TRBJ2-5	CASLSTGEGETQYF	TGTGCCAGTTTGTCGACAGGGGAGGGGGAGACCCAGTACTTC
-	-	TRBV27	TRBJ1-5	CASSAGWQGQPQHF	TGTGCCAGCAGCGCAGGGTGGCAGGGTCAGCCCCAGCATTTT
TRBD1	-	TRBV18	TRBJ1-4	CASSPGDRRGELFF	TGTGCCAGCTCACCAGGGGACAGACGGGGTGAACTGTTTTTT
-	-	TRBV6-5	TRBJ2-5	CASSYRDNQETQYF	TGTGCCAGCAGTTACCGGGACAACCAAGAGACCCAGTACTTC
-	few	TRBV18	TRBJ2-1	CASSPPGTQKFEQFF	TGTGCCAGCTCACCACCCGGGACTCAAAAATTTGAGCAGTTCTTC
-	-	TRBV4-1	TRBJ1-2	CASSQDRGTGLAGYTF	TGCGCCAGCAGCCAAGATCGGGGAACAGGGCTAGCTGGCTACACCTTC
-	-	TRBV11-3	TRBJ2-3	CASRRPGLTDTQYF	TGTGCCAGCAGGCGGCCAGGGCTCACAGATACGCAGTATTTT
-	-	TRBV28	TRBJ2-6	CASSSPPRGTSGANVLTF	TGTGCCAGCAGTAGCCCCCCCCGGGGTACTTCTGGGGCCAACGTCCTGACTTTC
-	once	TRBV30	TRBJ2-5	CAWSATGLRETQYF	TGTGCCTGGAGTGCAACAGGGTTACGGGAGACCCAGTACTTC
-	-	TRBV5-4	TRBJ1-6	CASSLSAGPNSPLHF	TGTGCCAGCAGCTTGTCGGCAGGGCCTAATTCACCCCTCCACTTT
-	-	TRBV2	TRBJ2-7	CASSDWASEAYEQYF	TGTGCCAGCAGTGATTGGGCTAGCGAGGCCTACGAGCAGTACTTC
TRBD2	-	TRBV11-2	TRBJ2-7	CASSSPLAGVVMSYEQYF	TGTGCCAGCAGCTCCCCTCTGGCGGGAGTAGTAATGTCCTACGAGCAGTACTTC
TRBD1	-	TRBV3-1/TRBV3-2	TRBJ2-7	CASRGQGAGEQYF	TGTGCCAGCAGAGGACAGGGGGCGGGGGAGCAGTACTTC
-	-	TRBV7-2	TRBJ1-5	CASSSGGGGYQPQHF	TGTGCCAGCAGCAGCGGGGGGGGTGGGTATCAGCCCCAGCATTTT
-	few	TRBV7-2	TRBJ2-7	CASRRSSVSSYEQYF	TGTGCCAGCAGACGCTCTAGCGTTAGCTCCTACGAGCAGTACTTC
TRBD2	few	TRBV7-2	TRBJ2-1	CASSLTGLVFEQFF	TGTGCCAGCAGCTTAACGGGACTAGTATTTGAGCAGTTCTTC
TRBD2	-	TRBV7-2	TRBJ2-1	CASSLRTSGLNEQFF	TGTGCCAGCAGCTTAAGAACTAGCGGGCTGAATGAGCAGTTCTTC
-	-	TRBV2	TRBJ1-2	CASRLGRGADYGYTF	TGTGCCAGCAGATTGGGGCGGGGGGCGGACTATGGCTACACCTTC
TRBD2	-	TRBV10-1	TRBJ2-1	CASSVRTSSYNEQFF	TGCGCCAGCAGCGTTAGGACTAGCTCCTACAATGAGCAGTTCTTC
TRBD1	-	TRBV5-1	TRBJ1-1	CASSLRQGLNTEAFF	TGCGCCAGCAGCTTGCGACAGGGATTGAACACTGAAGCTTTCTTT
TRBD2	-	TRBV5-1	TRBJ2-1	CASSLVNSAGARGEQFF	TGCGCCAGCAGCTTGGTCAATAGTGCGGGAGCTCGGGGTGAGCAGTTCTTC
TRBD2	-	TRBV28	TRBJ2-1	CASSLVLADNEQFF	TGTGCCAGCAGTTTGGTTCTAGCGGACAATGAGCAGTTCTTC
-	-	TRBV7-2	TRBJ2-2	CASSFGGTSPGELFF	TGTGCCAGCAGCTTTGGAGGGACGTCCCCCGGGGAGCTGTTTTTT
-	-	TRBV5-6	TRBJ2-1	CARQTVYAEKRYNEQFF	TGTGCCAGGCAGACAGTTTATGCGGAGAAACGGTACAATGAGCAGTTCTTC
TRBD1	-	TRBV28	TRBJ1-1	CASSSRTGLPLGTEAFF	TGTGCCAGCAGTTCCAGGACAGGCCTCCCCTTAGGCACTGAAGCTTTCTTT
-	-	TRBV5-1	TRBJ1-5	CASSLEIDQPQHF	TGCGCCAGCAGCTTGGAGATAGATCAGCCCCAGCATTTT
-	-	TRBV27	TRBJ2-5	CASRHYQETQYF	TGTGCCAGCCGCCACTACCAAGAGACCCAGTACTTC
-	-	TRBV6-5	TRBJ1-2	CASSYATLNGYTF	TGTGCCAGCAGTTACGCCACCCTAAATGGCTACACCTTC
TRBD1	-	TRBV4-1	TRBJ1-3	CASSREPGQGPAGNTIYF	TGCGCCAGCAGTCGTGAACCGGGACAGGGCCCCGCTGGAAACACCATATATTTT
-	-	TRBV3-1/TRBV3-2	TRBJ1-1	CASSQSTQGMAFF	TGTGCCAGCAGCCAAAGCACACAGGGTATGGCTTTCTTT
TRBD1	-	TRBV30	TRBJ2-2	CAWSVVATGGRGLFF	TGTGCCTGGAGTGTTGTCGCAACAGGGGGCCGAGGGCTGTTTTTT
TRBD1	-	TRBV7-2	TRBJ2-2	CASSGGQGAGELFF	TGTGCCAGCAGCGGGGGACAGGGGGCCGGGGAGCTGTTTTTT
TRBD2	-	TRBV2	TRBJ2-5	CASSTGTSRQETQYF	TGTGCCAGCAGTACCGGGACTAGCAGACAAGAGACCCAGTACTTC
TRBD1	-	TRBV2	TRBJ2-6	CASTPQGAVSGANVLTF	TGTGCCAGCACTCCCCAGGGGGCTGTCTCTGGGGCCAACGTCCTGACTTTC
-	-	TRBV5-1	TRBJ1-1	CASSLGARTEAFF	TGCGCCAGCAGCTTGGGCGCCCGGACTGAAGCTTTCTTT